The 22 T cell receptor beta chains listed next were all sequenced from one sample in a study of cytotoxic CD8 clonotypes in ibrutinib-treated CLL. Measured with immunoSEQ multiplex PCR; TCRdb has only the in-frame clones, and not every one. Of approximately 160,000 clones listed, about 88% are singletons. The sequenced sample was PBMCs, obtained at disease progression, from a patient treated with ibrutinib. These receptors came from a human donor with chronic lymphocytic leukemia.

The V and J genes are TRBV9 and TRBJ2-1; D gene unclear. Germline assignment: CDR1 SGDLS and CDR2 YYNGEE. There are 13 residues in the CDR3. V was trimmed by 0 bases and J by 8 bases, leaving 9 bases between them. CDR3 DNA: TGTGCCAGCAGCGTAGTGGAAGGCGATGAGCAGTTCTTC. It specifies CASSVVEGDEQFF.

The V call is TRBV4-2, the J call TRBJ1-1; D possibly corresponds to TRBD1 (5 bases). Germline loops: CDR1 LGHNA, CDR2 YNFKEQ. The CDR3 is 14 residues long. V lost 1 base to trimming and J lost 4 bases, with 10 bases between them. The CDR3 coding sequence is TGTGCCAGCAGCCAAGTAGGGGAGCCCACTGAAGCTTTCTTT. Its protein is CASSQVGEPTEAFF.

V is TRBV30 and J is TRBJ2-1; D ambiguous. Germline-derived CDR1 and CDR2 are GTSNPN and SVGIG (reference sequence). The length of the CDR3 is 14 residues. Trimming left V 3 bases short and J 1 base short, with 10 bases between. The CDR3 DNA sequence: TGTGCCTGGAGCAAAGGGCGGTCCTACAATGAGCAGTTCTTC. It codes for CAWSKGRSYNEQFF.

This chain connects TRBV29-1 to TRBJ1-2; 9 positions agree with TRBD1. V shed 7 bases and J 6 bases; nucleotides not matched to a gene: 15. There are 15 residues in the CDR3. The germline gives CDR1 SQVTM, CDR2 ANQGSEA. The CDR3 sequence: CSAGQGLIEGHGYTF. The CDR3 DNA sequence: TGCAGCGCCGGACAGGGGCTCATTGAGGGCCATGGCTACACCTTC.

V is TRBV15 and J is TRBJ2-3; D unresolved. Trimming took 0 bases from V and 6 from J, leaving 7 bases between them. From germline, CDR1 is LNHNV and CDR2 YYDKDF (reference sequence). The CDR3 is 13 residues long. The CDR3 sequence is CATSRDPGDTQYF. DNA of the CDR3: TGTGCCACCAGCAGAGATCCTGGGGATACGCAGTATTTT.

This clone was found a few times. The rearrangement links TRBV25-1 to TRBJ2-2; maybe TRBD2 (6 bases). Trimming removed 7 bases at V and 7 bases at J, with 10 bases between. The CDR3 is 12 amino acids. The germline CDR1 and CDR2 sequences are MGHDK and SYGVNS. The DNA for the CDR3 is TGTGCCAGCACCGCGGAGGGCGGGGAGCTGTTTTTT. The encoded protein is CASTAEGGELFF.

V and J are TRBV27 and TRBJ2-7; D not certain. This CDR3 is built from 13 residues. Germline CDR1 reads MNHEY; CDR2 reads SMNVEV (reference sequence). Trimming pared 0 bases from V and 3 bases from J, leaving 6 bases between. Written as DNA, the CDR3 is TGTGCCAGCAGTTTATCAGGGAACTACGAGCAGTACTTC. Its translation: CASSLSGNYEQYF.

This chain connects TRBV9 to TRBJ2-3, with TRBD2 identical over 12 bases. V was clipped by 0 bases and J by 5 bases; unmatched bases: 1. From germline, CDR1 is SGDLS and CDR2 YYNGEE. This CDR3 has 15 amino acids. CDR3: CASSVEGLAGDTQYF. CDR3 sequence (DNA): TGTGCCAGCAGCGTAGAGGGACTAGCGGGAGATACGCAGTATTTT.

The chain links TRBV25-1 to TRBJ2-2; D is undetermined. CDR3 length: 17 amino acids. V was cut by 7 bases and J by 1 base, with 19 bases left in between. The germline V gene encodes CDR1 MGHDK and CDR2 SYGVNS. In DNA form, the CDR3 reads TGTGCCAGCACCCACAACGTAGATAACAAGAACACCGGGGAGCTGTTTTTT. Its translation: CASTHNVDNKNTGELFF.

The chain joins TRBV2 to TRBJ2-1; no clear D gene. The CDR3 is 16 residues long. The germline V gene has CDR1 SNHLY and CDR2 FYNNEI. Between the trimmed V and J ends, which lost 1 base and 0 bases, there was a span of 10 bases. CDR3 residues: CASSEEAPSSYNEQFF. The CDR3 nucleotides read TGTGCCAGCAGTGAAGAAGCACCGAGCTCCTACAATGAGCAGTTCTTC.

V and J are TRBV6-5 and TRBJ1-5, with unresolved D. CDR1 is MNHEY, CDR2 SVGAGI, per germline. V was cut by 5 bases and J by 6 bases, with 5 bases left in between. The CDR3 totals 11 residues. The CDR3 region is CASSEFQPQHF. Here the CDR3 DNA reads TGTGCCAGCAGTGAATTTCAGCCCCAGCATTTT.

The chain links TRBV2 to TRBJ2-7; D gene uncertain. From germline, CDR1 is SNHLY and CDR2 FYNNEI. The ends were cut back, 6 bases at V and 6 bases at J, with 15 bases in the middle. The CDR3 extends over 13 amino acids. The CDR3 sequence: CASRRVLPLEQYF. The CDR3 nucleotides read TGTGCCAGCAGAAGGGTCCTACCCCTCGAGCAGTACTTC.

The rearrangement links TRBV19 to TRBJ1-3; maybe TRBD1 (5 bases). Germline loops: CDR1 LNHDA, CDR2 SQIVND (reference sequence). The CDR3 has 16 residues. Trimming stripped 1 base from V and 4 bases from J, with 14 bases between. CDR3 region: CASSIVARERGNTIYF. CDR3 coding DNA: TGTGCCAGTAGTATAGTGGCCAGGGAACGAGGAAACACCATATATTTT.

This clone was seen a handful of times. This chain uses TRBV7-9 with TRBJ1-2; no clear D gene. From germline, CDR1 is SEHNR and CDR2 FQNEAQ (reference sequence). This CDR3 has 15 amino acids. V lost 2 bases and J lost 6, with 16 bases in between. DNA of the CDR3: TGTGCCAGCAGCTTATATGGCAGACCGATCGATGGCTACACCTTC. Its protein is CASSLYGRPIDGYTF.

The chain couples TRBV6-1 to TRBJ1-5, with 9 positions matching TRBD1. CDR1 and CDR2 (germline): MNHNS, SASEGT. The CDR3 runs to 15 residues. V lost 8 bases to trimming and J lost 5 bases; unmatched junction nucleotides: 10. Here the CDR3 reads CASQPGQGKYQPQHF. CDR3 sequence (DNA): TGTGCCAGCCAACCAGGACAGGGGAAGTATCAGCCCCAGCATTTT.

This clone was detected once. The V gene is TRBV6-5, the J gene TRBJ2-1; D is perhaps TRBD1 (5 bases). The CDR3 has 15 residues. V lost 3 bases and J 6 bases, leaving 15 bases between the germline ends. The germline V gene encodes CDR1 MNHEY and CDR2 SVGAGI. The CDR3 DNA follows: TGTGCCAGCAGTTATACCTTTAGGGGATCCAATGAGCAGTTCTTC. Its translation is CASSYTFRGSNEQFF.

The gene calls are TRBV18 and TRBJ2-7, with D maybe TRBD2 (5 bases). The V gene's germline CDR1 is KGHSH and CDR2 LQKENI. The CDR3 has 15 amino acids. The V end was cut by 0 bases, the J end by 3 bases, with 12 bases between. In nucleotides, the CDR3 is TGTGCCAGCTCACCACCGCTACTGGGAGTCTACGAGCAGTACTTC. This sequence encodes CASSPPLLGVYEQYF.

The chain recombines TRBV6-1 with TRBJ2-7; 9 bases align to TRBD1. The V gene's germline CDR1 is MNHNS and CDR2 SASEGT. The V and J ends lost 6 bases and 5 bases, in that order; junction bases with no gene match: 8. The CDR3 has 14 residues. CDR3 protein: CASRDTGGFDEQYF. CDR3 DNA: TGTGCCAGCAGGGATACAGGGGGCTTCGACGAGCAGTACTTC.

The CDR3 is CASSRPRDRDTGEQFF. CDR3 DNA: TGTGCCAGCAGCCGACCCCGGGACAGGGATACCGGTGAGCAGTTCTTC. The chain joins TRBV4-2 to TRBJ2-1; TRBD1 matches 9 bases. Germline assignment: CDR1 LGHNA and CDR2 YNFKEQ. After removal of 4 bases from V and 9 bases from J, the junction contained 13 bases not matched to a gene. The CDR3 loop spans 16 amino acids.

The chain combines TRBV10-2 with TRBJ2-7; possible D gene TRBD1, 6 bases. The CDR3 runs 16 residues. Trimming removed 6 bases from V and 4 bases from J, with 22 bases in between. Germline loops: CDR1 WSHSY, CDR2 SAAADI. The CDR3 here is CASRPILHPGTYEQYF. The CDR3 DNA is TGCGCCAGCAGACCGATCCTACACCCTGGGACATACGAGCAGTACTTC.

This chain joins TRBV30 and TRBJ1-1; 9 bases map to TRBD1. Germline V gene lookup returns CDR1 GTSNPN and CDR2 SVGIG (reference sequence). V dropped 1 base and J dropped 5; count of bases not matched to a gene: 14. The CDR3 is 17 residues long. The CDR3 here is CAWSAKGQGKYRTEAFF. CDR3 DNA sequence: TGTGCCTGGAGTGCCAAAGGACAGGGGAAATATCGGACTGAAGCTTTCTTT.

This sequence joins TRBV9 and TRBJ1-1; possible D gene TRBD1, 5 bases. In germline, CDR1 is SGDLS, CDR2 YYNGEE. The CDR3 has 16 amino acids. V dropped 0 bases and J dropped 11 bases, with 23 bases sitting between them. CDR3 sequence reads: CASSVDVQGGLIGAFF. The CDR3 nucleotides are TGTGCCAGCAGCGTAGATGTGCAGGGAGGGTTAATTGGGGCTTTCTTT.